Shown below are 29 T cell receptor beta chains from a single sample sequenced in a study of T cell repertoires in cytomegalovirus infection. TCRdb used MiXCR to reprocess the reads, holding one entry per CDR3 protein. The sample includes 250,000 to 300,000 distinct CDR3 sequences, about 25% of them seen just once. Specimen: PBMCs. Receptors were obtained from a human donor in good health (CMV status not recorded). Some clones in this sample may be carry-over from other donors' samples.

Only one count was recorded for this clonotype. The V gene is TRBV20-1, the J gene TRBJ2-1, with TRBD1 as a possible D gene (5 bases). Trimming pared 6 bases from V and 4 bases from J, leaving 10 bases between. The CDR3 length is 12 residues. Germline lookup yields CDR1 DFQATT and CDR2 SNEGSKA (reference sequence). The CDR3 region is CSANRQYNEQFF. In DNA form, the CDR3 reads TGCAGTGCAAACCGACAGTACAATGAGCAGTTCTTC.

This clonotype was counted many times. This chain connects TRBV28 to TRBJ1-2, with a tentative D call TRBD1 (5 bases). CDR1 MDHEN and CDR2 SYDVKM come from the germline V gene. V was clipped by 3 bases and J by 4 bases, with 12 bases between them. The CDR3 sequence is 14 residues long. The DNA of the CDR3 is TGTGCCAGCAGTTTCGGAACAGGACCCTATGGCTACACCTTC. Translating gives CASSFGTGPYGYTF.

The DNA for the CDR3 is TGTGCCAGCAGTTTGGGAACAGGGGTTGGCTACACCTTC. Amino acid sequence: CASSLGTGVGYTF. The chain uses TRBV28 and TRBJ1-2; 7 bases fit TRBD1. The V segment lost 3 bases and the J segment 7 bases; nucleotides outside the gene matches: 5. Germline V lookup: CDR1 MDHEN, CDR2 SYDVKM. CDR3 length: 13 amino acids.

About this clonotype: With a much larger clone just one base away, this may be a read error. The J gene is TRBJ2-1, the V gene TRBV4-2; D is undetermined. Between the trimmed V and J ends, which lost 3 bases and 5 bases, there was a span of 17 bases. Germline lookup yields CDR1 LGHNA and CDR2 YNFKEQ. The CDR3 has 16 amino acids. The CDR3 nucleotides are TGTGCCAGCAGCCAGGATATCTTCTATTCGAACAATGAGCAGTTCTTC. Its protein product is CASSQDIFYSNNEQFF.

The CDR3 region has the DNA TGCAGTGCCGACGCCGGGCCGCGGACCTATGGCTACACCTTC. The encoded protein is CSADAGPRTYGYTF. This chain links TRBV20-1 with TRBJ1-2; D ambiguous. This CDR3 is 14 amino acids long. The germline V gene encodes CDR1 DFQATT and CDR2 SNEGSKA (reference sequence). V was trimmed by 6 bases and J by 4 bases, leaving 18 bases between them.

The chain carries TRBV5-6 and TRBJ1-2, with 7 nucleotides matching TRBD1. V trimming: 0 bases; J trimming: 4 bases; junction bases outside the gene matches: 6. This CDR3 has 15 residues. The germline V gene encodes CDR1 SGHDT and CDR2 YYEEEE. CDR3 region: CASSLVTGATYGYTF. The CDR3 DNA sequence: TGTGCCAGCAGCTTGGTTACAGGGGCTACCTATGGCTACACCTTC.

The chain couples TRBV6-6 to TRBJ1-1, with D perhaps TRBD1 (6 bases). The germline V gene encodes CDR1 MNHNY and CDR2 SVGAGI (reference sequence). The CDR3 is 14 residues long. Trimming removed 6 bases at V and 3 bases at J, with 14 bases between. The CDR3 sequence is CASRLRGRDTEAFF. CDR3 nucleotide sequence: TGTGCCAGCAGACTTCGGGGGCGGGACACTGAAGCTTTCTTT.

This clonotype was found many times. The gene calls are TRBV7-2 and TRBJ1-1; TRBD1 matches 7 bases. Trimming took 6 bases from V and 4 from J; bases not matched to a gene: 8. Germline V lookup: CDR1 SGHTA, CDR2 FQGNSA. The CDR3 runs 14 residues. The CDR3 DNA reads as TGTGCCAGCAGTTTGAACAGGGGACGCACTGAAGCTTTCTTT. The encoded protein is CASSLNRGRTEAFF.

The genes are TRBV2 and TRBJ2-7; unclear D gene. Trimming removed 6 bases at V and 7 bases at J, with 10 bases between. Germline V gene data show CDR1 as SNHLY and CDR2 as FYNNEI. This CDR3 spans 11 amino acids. The DNA for the CDR3 is TGTGCCAGCAGGGGTGAAGCGGAGCAGTACTTC. Amino acid sequence: CASRGEAEQYF.

This clonotype was counted at least ten times. The chain has TRBV7-2 and TRBJ2-7; D gene unclear. The CDR3 has 14 residues. Deletions cut 8 bases from V and 0 bases from J, with 14 bases between. Per germline, CDR1 SGHTA and CDR2 FQGNSA. CDR3 in DNA: TGTGCCAGCGGTACTACGGGTAGCTCCTACGAGCAGTACTTC. It codes for CASGTTGSSYEQYF.

This clonotype was seen a handful of times. The chain links TRBV7-9 to TRBJ2-7, with unresolved D. Trimming left V 4 bases short and J 7 bases short, with 11 bases between. Germline V gene data show CDR1 as SEHNR and CDR2 as FQNEAQ (reference sequence). This CDR3 is built from 12 residues. The CDR3 is CASSSGRWEQYF. CDR3 DNA sequence: TGTGCCAGCAGCTCCGGACGGTGGGAGCAGTACTTC.

The chain is built from TRBV5-1 and TRBJ1-1, with a tentative D call TRBD1 (5 bases). The CDR3 length is 14 residues. CDR1 and CDR2 from the germline V gene are SGHRS and YFSETQ. The V and J ends lost 1 base and 3 bases respectively, with 10 bases between them. The CDR3 here is CASSLTTDDTEAFF. The CDR3 nucleotides are TGCGCCAGCAGCTTGACGACAGACGACACTGAAGCTTTCTTT.

CDR3 region: CASSLGGQSEGKLFF. The CDR3 nucleotides read TGTGCCAGCAGCTTAGGCGGCCAAAGCGAGGGAAAACTGTTTTTT. V is TRBV7-2 and J is TRBJ1-4; the D is unclear. In germline, CDR1 is SGHTA, CDR2 FQGNSA. V dropped 1 base and J dropped 10 bases, with 16 bases sitting between them. The CDR3 extends over 15 amino acids.

This clonotype turned up a few times. This chain links TRBV6-2 or TRBV6-3 with TRBJ2-5; D remains unclear. Trimming took off 5 bases at V and 1 base at J, with 5 bases between the two ends. Germline loops: CDR1 MNHEY, CDR2 SVGEGT. There are 12 residues in the CDR3. The CDR3 loop is CASSDFQETQYF. Written as DNA, the CDR3 is TGTGCCAGCAGTGACTTCCAAGAGACCCAGTACTTC.

This clonotype was seen ten or more times. The chain uses TRBV7-2 and TRBJ1-3; tentatively, D is TRBD1 (5 bases). The germline gives CDR1 SGHTA, CDR2 FQGNSA. Trimming pared 4 bases from V and 3 bases from J, leaving 16 bases between. The CDR3 length is 16 residues. CDR3 region: CASSSKGTVIGNTIYF. DNA for the CDR3: TGTGCCAGCAGCTCTAAGGGGACTGTGATTGGAAACACCATATATTTT.

This chain links TRBV20-1 with TRBJ2-7; possible D gene TRBD1, 5 bases. V lost 4 bases to trimming and J lost 9 bases, with 7 bases between them. Germline V gene sequence: CDR1 DFQATT, CDR2 SNEGSKA (reference sequence). CDR3 length: 9 residues. DNA of the CDR3: TGCAGTGCTAATAGGGGGCAGTACTTC. Its translation is CSANRGQYF.

This clonotype was counted only a few times. V usage is TRBV28 and J usage is TRBJ1-2, with D perhaps TRBD1 (5 bases). The CDR3 consists of 15 residues. Germline assignment: CDR1 MDHEN and CDR2 SYDVKM. Trimming pared 3 bases from V and 0 bases from J, leaving 11 bases between. The CDR3 sequence: CASSFRDRTNYGYTF. The CDR3 region has the DNA TGTGCCAGCAGTTTTCGGGACCGCACTAACTATGGCTACACCTTC.

The CDR3 region has the DNA TGTGCCATCAGTGGGGGCGGGAACGAACGCAATGAGCAGTTCTTC. Amino acid sequence: CAISGGGNERNEQFF. The V gene is TRBV10-3, the J gene TRBJ2-1, with a tentative D call TRBD2 (6 bases). V gave up 4 bases and J gave up 6 bases, with 16 bases separating them. The CDR3 spans 15 residues. Germline CDR1 reads ENHRY; CDR2 reads SYGVKD.

CDR3 sequence reads: CSVVAGHGYTF. CDR3 DNA: TGCAGCGTTGTTGCAGGGCATGGCTACACCTTC. The chain is built from TRBV29-1 and TRBJ1-2; weak D call: TRBD1 (5 bases). With 4 bases removed from V and 6 bases from J, the gap between germline ends came to 9 bases. The germline CDR1 and CDR2 sequences are SQVTM and ANQGSEA. CDR3 length: 11 amino acids.

This chain joins TRBV7-8 and TRBJ2-1; D possibly corresponds to TRBD2 (5 bases). V gave up 1 base and J gave up 4 bases, with 8 bases separating them. This CDR3 is 14 amino acids long. Germline V gene sequence: CDR1 SGHVS, CDR2 FQNEAQ. The CDR3 region has the DNA TGTGCCAGCAGCTTAGAGGAGGTTTACAATGAGCAGTTCTTC. As protein: CASSLEEVYNEQFF.

J is TRBJ2-5 and V is TRBV14; the D is unclear. From germline, CDR1 is SGHDN and CDR2 FVKESK. The CDR3 extends over 14 amino acids. V lost 0 bases and J 1 base, leaving 6 bases between the germline ends. The CDR3 region has the DNA TGTGCCAGCAGCCAAGATCTGGGCCAAGAGACCCAGTACTTC. Its protein is CASSQDLGQETQYF.

This chain connects TRBV14 to TRBJ2-3; no firm D call. Germline CDR1 and CDR2: SGHDN and FVKESK. Deletions cut 2 bases from V and 0 bases from J, with 9 bases between. The CDR3 runs 15 residues. This CDR3 reads CASSQSGESTDTQYF. CDR3 nucleotides: TGTGCCAGCAGCCAAAGTGGGGAAAGCACAGATACGCAGTATTTT.

This clonotype appeared many times. V is TRBV7-2 and J is TRBJ2-7; D call uncertain. The CDR3 covers 15 residues. Germline V gene sequence: CDR1 SGHTA, CDR2 FQGNSA. Trimming stripped 3 bases from V and 3 bases from J, with 15 bases between. The CDR3 reads CASSLSVSSIYEQYF. The CDR3 region has the DNA TGTGCCAGCAGCTTGAGCGTGAGTAGCATCTACGAGCAGTACTTC.

The rearrangement joins TRBV28 to TRBJ1-5; D is undetermined. This CDR3 is built from 15 residues. Germline lookup yields CDR1 MDHEN and CDR2 SYDVKM. V lost 8 bases, J lost 3 bases, and 17 bases lay in between. The CDR3 sequence: CASRAPGGINQPQHF. CDR3 in DNA: TGTGCCAGCCGGGCCCCCGGTGGGATCAATCAGCCCCAGCATTTT.

This clonotype was counted between two and nine times. The gene calls are TRBV19 and TRBJ2-2; D possibly corresponds to TRBD2 (5 bases). Germline values: CDR1 LNHDA, CDR2 SQIVND (reference sequence). The length of the CDR3 is 16 residues. Trimming shortened V by 0 bases and J by 7 bases, and 15 bases separated the two germline ends. The CDR3 nucleotides read TGTGCCAGTAGTATAGATGCGGGCTTCAGGAGCGGGGAGCTGTTTTTT. Translation: CASSIDAGFRSGELFF. Together with reference TRBV19 and TRBJ2-2, the CDR3 gives the full variable domain: DGGITQSPKYLFRKEGQNVTLSCEQNLNHDAMYWYRQDPGQGLRLIYYSQIVNDFQKGDIAEGYSVSREKKESFPLTVTSAQKNPTAFYLCASSIDAGFRSGELFFGEGSRLTVL.

The chain is built from TRBV7-3 and TRBJ2-2, with D perhaps TRBD2 (5 bases). This CDR3 region has 14 residues. The germline V gene has CDR1 SGHTA and CDR2 FQGTGA. V dropped 0 bases and J dropped 5 bases, with 7 bases sitting between them. The CDR3 is CASSLTGETGELFF. The CDR3, as DNA: TGTGCCAGCAGCTTAACCGGGGAAACCGGGGAGCTGTTTTTT.

The chain carries TRBV28 and TRBJ2-1; a weak D match, TRBD2 (5 bases). Germline V gives CDR1 MDHEN, CDR2 SYDVKM. The ends were cut back, 1 base at V and 1 base at J, with 11 bases in the middle. CDR3 length: 16 amino acids. This CDR3 reads CASSLYAGGSYNEQFF. In DNA form, the CDR3 reads TGTGCCAGCAGTTTATATGCGGGTGGGTCCTACAATGAGCAGTTCTTC.

At least ten counts were recorded for this clonotype. The rearrangement uses TRBV7-8 and TRBJ2-3, with 8 positions matching TRBD1. Germline V gene sequence: CDR1 SGHVS, CDR2 FQNEAQ. Trimming removed 6 bases from V and 6 bases from J; junction bases left unmatched: 5. The CDR3 is 13 amino acids. The chain's CDR3 is CASRRTGKDTQYF. The CDR3 DNA follows: TGTGCCAGCAGACGGACAGGGAAGGATACGCAGTATTTT.

In its sample, this clonotype was seen a few times. As DNA, the CDR3 is TGCAGTCACGGCGTGGGGGATGAGCAGTTCTTC. Translated: CSHGVGDEQFF. This rearrangement joins TRBV29-1 to TRBJ2-1, with D possibly called TRBD1 or TRBD2 (5 bases each). The V gene's germline CDR1 is SQVTM and CDR2 ANQGSEA. The CDR3 runs to 11 residues.